This is a list of T cell receptor beta chains from one sample in a study of shared clonotypes between healthy human individuals. TCRdb keeps only in-frame clones here, not all; method: immunoSEQ multiplex PCR. The top ten clones hold around 1.4% of a sample with roughly 1 million clones, more than 65% of them seen once. Source material: memory CD4+ T cells sorted from blood. These receptors were collected from a man between 18 and 35 years old in good health. Both conserved end residues are part of each CDR3. The order of the fields is V gene, clone size, J gene, D gene, CDR3 protein, CDR3 DNA. The D gene is left open where the match is weak. Only some rows state a clone size, as once, few, many or a class for expanded clones.

>TRBV28|-|TRBJ1-5|-
CASSFYQGTQHF
TGTGCCAGCAGTTTTTATCAGGGAACACAGCATTTT
>TRBV4-1|-|TRBJ2-6|-
CASSPAGANVLTF
TGCGCCAGCAGCCCCGCTGGGGCCAACGTCCTGACTTTC
>TRBV7-2|-|TRBJ2-7|TRBD1
CASSLVGQGNYEQYF
TGTGCCAGCAGCTTGGTAGGACAGGGAAACTACGAGCAGTACTTC
>TRBV27|-|TRBJ2-7|TRBD1
CASRPLDRAHEQYF
TGTGCCAGCAGACCTTTGGACAGGGCCCACGAGCAGTACTTC
>TRBV6-1|-|TRBJ2-1|TRBD2
CASSETGLAGSEQFF
TGTGCCAGCAGTGAGACGGGACTAGCGGGGTCTGAGCAGTTCTTC
>TRBV4-3|-|TRBJ1-1|-
CASCQRLNTEAFF
TGCGCCAGCTGTCAGCGTTTGAACACTGAAGCTTTCTTT
>TRBV19|-|TRBJ2-1|TRBD2
CASSIALAGGPNEQFF
TGTGCCAGTAGTATCGCGCTAGCGGGAGGGCCGAATGAGCAGTTCTTC
>TRBV29-1|-|TRBJ2-7|-
CSVEVRVGDYEQYF
TGCAGCGTTGAAGTTCGGGTAGGTGACTACGAGCAGTACTTC
>TRBV5-1|-|TRBJ2-5|-
CASSLFETIETQYF
TGCGCCAGCAGCTTGTTTGAGACAATCGAGACCCAGTACTTC
>TRBV25-1|-|TRBJ1-2|TRBD1
CASSARQGAGAGYTF
TGTGCCAGCAGTGCCCGACAGGGGGCAGGGGCTGGCTACACCTTC
>TRBV15|-|TRBJ2-2|-
CATSRDRGTGELFF
TGTGCCACCAGCAGAGATCGGGGCACCGGGGAGCTGTTTTTT
>TRBV7-2|-|TRBJ2-3|-
CASSLRPLTDTQYF
TGTGCCAGCAGCTTAAGACCCCTCACAGATACGCAGTATTTT
>TRBV4-1|-|TRBJ2-3|TRBD2
CASSQGREKGDTQYF
TGCGCCAGCAGCCAAGGGCGGGAGAAGGGGGATACGCAGTATTTT
>TRBV7-3|-|TRBJ2-3|TRBD2
CASSSRTSGDTQYF
TGTGCCAGCAGCTCCCGGACTAGCGGAGATACGCAGTATTTT
>TRBV5-6|-|TRBJ1-5|-
CASSRGGPSNQPQHF
TGTGCCAGCAGCCGGGGGGGGCCCAGCAATCAGCCCCAGCATTTT
>TRBV10-3|-|TRBJ2-7|TRBD1
CAISESGTGRYEQYF
TGTGCCATCAGTGAGTCGGGGACAGGGAGGTACGAGCAGTACTTC
>TRBV7-6|-|TRBJ2-2|TRBD2
CASSVSGGTGELFF
TGTGCCAGCAGCGTGAGCGGGGGGACCGGGGAGCTGTTTTTT
>TRBV28|-|TRBJ1-1|-
CASSLPQGGTEAFF
TGTGCCAGCAGTTTACCTCAGGGTGGGACTGAAGCTTTCTTT
>TRBV4-3|-|TRBJ2-7|TRBD2
CASSQVAGGGYEQYF
TGCGCCAGCAGCCAAGTGGCGGGAGGTGGCTACGAGCAGTACTTC
>TRBV7-9|-|TRBJ2-7|-
CASSLGVGLEQYF
TGTGCCAGCAGCTTAGGGGTAGGGTTGGAGCAGTACTTC
>TRBV4-2|-|TRBJ1-2|-
CASSQEGIYGYTF
TGTGCCAGCAGCCAAGAGGGGATCTATGGCTACACCTTC
>TRBV4-1|-|TRBJ1-2|-
CASSQDPANYGYTF
TGCGCCAGCAGCCAAGACCCAGCTAACTATGGCTACACCTTC
>TRBV4-1|-|TRBJ2-3|-
CASSQGSSADTQYF
TGCGCCAGCAGCCAGGGCTCTAGCGCAGATACGCAGTATTTT
>TRBV4-1|-|TRBJ2-3|TRBD2
CASSQLGLGADTQYF
TGCGCCAGCAGCCAACTGGGACTAGGGGCAGATACGCAGTATTTT
>TRBV2|-|TRBJ1-4|TRBD1
CASNDRGSEKLFF
TGTGCCAGCAACGACAGGGGATCTGAAAAACTGTTTTTT
>TRBV7-2|-|TRBJ2-7|-
CASSPGATPSYEQYF
TGTGCCAGCAGCCCCGGAGCAACTCCCTCCTACGAGCAGTACTTC
>TRBV10-3|-|TRBJ2-2|TRBD2
CASGVTSGRSNTGELFF
TGTGCCTCCGGTGTTACTAGCGGGAGGTCCAACACCGGGGAGCTGTTTTTT
>TRBV5-4|-|TRBJ2-5|-
CASSLEAGIQETQYF
TGTGCCAGCAGCTTGGAGGCAGGGATCCAAGAGACCCAGTACTTC
>TRBV2|-|TRBJ2-5|-
CASSVGGKGETQYF
TGTGCCAGCAGTGTGGGGGGTAAGGGAGAGACCCAGTACTTC
>TRBV7-8|-|TRBJ2-1|TRBD2
CASSERLAGADNEQFF
TGTGCCAGCAGCGAGCGACTAGCGGGAGCGGATAATGAGCAGTTCTTC
>TRBV10-1|few|TRBJ1-1|-
CASSESNRVTEAFF
TGCGCCAGCAGTGAGTCGAACAGGGTCACTGAAGCTTTCTTT
>TRBV11-2|-|TRBJ2-1|-
CASSPLYQGIRDNEQFF
TGTGCCAGCAGCCCACTATACCAGGGAATTCGGGACAATGAGCAGTTCTTC
>TRBV5-4|-|TRBJ1-1|-
CASSLGGRGNTEAFF
TGTGCCAGCAGCTTGGGGGGGCGCGGTAACACTGAAGCTTTCTTT
>TRBV2|-|TRBJ2-3|-
CASSRQPQGGTTDTQYF
TGTGCCAGCAGCCGGCAACCCCAGGGGGGTACGACAGATACGCAGTATTTT
>TRBV7-9|-|TRBJ2-2|-
CASSNPTSRELFF
TGTGCTAGCAGCAACCCTACTAGCAGGGAGCTGTTTTTT
>TRBV19|-|TRBJ1-5|TRBD1
CASSTSGTAWSNQPQHF
TGTGCCAGTAGTACGTCCGGGACAGCCTGGAGCAATCAGCCCCAGCATTTT
>TRBV7-9|once|TRBJ1-2|TRBD1
CASSFSQGTGPNYGYTF
TGTGCCAGCAGCTTCTCCCAAGGGACAGGACCCAACTATGGCTACACCTTC
>TRBV18|-|TRBJ2-3|-
CASSAAIHTDTQYF
TGTGCCAGCTCCGCGGCTATCCACACAGATACGCAGTATTTT
>TRBV11-2|-|TRBJ2-5|-
CASSFGGMQETQYF
TGTGCCAGCAGCTTCGGGGGTATGCAAGAGACCCAGTACTTC
>TRBV27|-|TRBJ2-1|TRBD2
CASSRPFAGGLYNEQFF
TGTGCCAGCAGTCGCCCCTTTGCGGGGGGGCTCTACAATGAGCAGTTCTTC
>TRBV30|few|TRBJ1-6|-
CAWSVQRNSPLHF
TGTGCCTGGAGTGTACAACGGAATTCACCCCTCCACTTT
>TRBV4-3|-|TRBJ1-2|TRBD1
CASSIQGRSDYGYTF
TGCGCCAGCAGCATACAGGGGAGGTCGGACTATGGCTACACCTTC
>TRBV6-1|-|TRBJ2-7|TRBD2
CASSALAGVRYEQYF
TGTGCCAGCAGTGCACTAGCGGGTGTTCGCTACGAGCAGTACTTC
>TRBV15|-|TRBJ1-1|TRBD1
CATSRQGRTEAFF
TGTGCCACGAGCCGACAGGGGCGGACTGAAGCTTTCTTT
>TRBV19|few|TRBJ2-7|-
CARWGRDPGQESEGYEQYF
TGTGCCAGGTGGGGGAGGGACCCGGGACAGGAGTCTGAAGGCTACGAGCAGTACTTC